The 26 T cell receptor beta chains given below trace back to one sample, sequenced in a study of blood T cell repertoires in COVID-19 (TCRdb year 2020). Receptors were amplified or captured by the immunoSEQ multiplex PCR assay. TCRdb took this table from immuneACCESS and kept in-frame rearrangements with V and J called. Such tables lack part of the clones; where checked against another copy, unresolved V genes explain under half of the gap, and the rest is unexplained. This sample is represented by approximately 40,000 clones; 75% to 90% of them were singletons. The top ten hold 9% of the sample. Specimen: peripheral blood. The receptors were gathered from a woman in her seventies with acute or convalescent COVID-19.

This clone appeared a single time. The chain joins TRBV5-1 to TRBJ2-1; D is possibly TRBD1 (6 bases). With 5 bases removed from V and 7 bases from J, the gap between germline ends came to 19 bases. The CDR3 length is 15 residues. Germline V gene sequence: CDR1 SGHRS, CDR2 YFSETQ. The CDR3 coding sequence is TGCGCCAGCAGACGGGACAACTCCCCGACAAATGAGCAGTTCTTC. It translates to CASRRDNSPTNEQFF.

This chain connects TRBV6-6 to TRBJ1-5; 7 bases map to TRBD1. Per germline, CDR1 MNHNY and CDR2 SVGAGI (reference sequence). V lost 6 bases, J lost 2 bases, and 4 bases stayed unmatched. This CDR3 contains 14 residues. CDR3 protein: CASSYRGGNQPQHF. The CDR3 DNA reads TGTGCCAGCAGCTACAGGGGTGGCAATCAGCCCCAGCATTTT.

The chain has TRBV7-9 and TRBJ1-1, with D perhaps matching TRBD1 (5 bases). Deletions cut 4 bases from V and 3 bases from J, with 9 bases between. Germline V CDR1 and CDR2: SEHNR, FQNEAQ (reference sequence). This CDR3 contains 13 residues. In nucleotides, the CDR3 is TGTGCCAGCAGCTCGAAAGGGGACACTGAAGCTTTCTTT. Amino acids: CASSSKGDTEAFF.

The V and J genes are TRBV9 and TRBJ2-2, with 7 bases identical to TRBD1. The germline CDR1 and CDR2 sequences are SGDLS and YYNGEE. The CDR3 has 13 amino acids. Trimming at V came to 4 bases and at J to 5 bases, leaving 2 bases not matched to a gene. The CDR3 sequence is CASSSRGTGELFF. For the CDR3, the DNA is TGTGCCAGCAGCTCCAGGGGGACCGGGGAGCTGTTTTTT.

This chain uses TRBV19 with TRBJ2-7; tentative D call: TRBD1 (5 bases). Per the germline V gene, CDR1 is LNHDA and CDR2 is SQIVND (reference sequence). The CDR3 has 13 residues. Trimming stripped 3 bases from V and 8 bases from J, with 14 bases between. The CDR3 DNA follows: TGTGCCAGTAGTATGGGGCAGAATGGTAAGCAGTACGTC. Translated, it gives CASSMGQNGKQYV.

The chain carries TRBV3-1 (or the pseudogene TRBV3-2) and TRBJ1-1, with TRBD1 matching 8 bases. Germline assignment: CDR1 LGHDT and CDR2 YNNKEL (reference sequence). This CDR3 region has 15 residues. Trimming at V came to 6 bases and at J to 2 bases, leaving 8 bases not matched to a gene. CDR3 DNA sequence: TGTGCCAGCAGTTCTACAGGGGGTTTTAACACTGAAGCTTTCTTT. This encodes CASSSTGGFNTEAFF.

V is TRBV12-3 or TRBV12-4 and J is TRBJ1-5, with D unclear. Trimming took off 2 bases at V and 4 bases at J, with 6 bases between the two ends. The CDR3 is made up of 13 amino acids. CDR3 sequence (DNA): TGTGCCAGCAGTTTACAGGTTAATCAGCCCCAGCATTTT. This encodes CASSLQVNQPQHF.

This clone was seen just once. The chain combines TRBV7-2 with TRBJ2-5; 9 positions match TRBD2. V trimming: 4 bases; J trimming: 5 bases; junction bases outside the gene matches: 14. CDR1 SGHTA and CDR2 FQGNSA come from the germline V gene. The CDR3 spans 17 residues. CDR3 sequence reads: CASSSPLMLAGLETQYF. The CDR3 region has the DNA TGTGCCAGCAGCTCCCCGTTAATGCTAGCGGGGCTGGAGACCCAGTACTTC.

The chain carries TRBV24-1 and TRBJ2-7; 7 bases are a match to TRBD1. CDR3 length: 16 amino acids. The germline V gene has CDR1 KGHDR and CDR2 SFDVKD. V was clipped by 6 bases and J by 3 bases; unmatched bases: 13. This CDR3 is CATSYPSTGLIYEQYV. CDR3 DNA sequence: TGTGCCACCAGTTATCCTTCGACAGGGCTTATCTACGAGCAGTACGTC.

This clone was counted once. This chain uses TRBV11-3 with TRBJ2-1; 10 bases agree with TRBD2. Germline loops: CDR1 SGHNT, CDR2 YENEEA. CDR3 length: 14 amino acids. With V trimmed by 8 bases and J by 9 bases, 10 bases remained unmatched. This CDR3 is CASGTSGTQPEQFF. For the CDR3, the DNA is TGTGCCAGCGGCACTAGCGGGACCCAGCCTGAGCAGTTCTTC.

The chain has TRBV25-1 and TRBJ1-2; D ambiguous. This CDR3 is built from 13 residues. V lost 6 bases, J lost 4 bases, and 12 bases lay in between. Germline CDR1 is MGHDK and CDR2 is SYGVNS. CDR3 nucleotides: TGTGCCAGCAGGGCGGCAGCTTCCTATGGCTACACCTTC. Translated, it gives CASRAAASYGYTF.

The CDR3 region has the DNA TGCGCCAGCAAAGCAGGGGGCTTCGAGAACACTGAAGCTTTCTTT. Translated: CASKAGGFENTEAFF. The gene calls are TRBV5-1 and TRBJ1-1, with TRBD1 matching 8 bases. Germline V gives CDR1 SGHRS, CDR2 YFSETQ. V dropped 6 bases and J dropped 1; count of bases not matched to a gene: 8. This CDR3 is built from 15 residues. Using reference TRBV5-1 and TRBJ1-1 for the parts outside the CDR3, the full variable domain is KAGVTQTPRYLIKTRGQQVTLSCSPISGHRSVSWYQQTPGQGLQFLFEYFSETQRNKGNFPGRFSGRQFSNSRSEMNVSTLELGDSALYLCASKAGGFENTEAFFGQGTRLTVV.

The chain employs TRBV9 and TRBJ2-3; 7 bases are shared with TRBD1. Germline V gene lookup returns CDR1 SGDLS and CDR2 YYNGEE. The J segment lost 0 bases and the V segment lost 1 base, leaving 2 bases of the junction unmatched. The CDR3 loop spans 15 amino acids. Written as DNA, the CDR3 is TGTGCCAGCAGCGTAAGACAGGGTAGCACAGATACGCAGTATTTT. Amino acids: CASSVRQGSTDTQYF.

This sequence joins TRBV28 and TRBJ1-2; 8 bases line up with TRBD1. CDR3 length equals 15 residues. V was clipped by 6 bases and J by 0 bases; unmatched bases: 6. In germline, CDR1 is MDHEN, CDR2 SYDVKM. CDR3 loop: CASRGQGEANYGYTF. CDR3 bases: TGTGCCAGCAGAGGACAGGGTGAAGCTAACTATGGCTACACCTTC.

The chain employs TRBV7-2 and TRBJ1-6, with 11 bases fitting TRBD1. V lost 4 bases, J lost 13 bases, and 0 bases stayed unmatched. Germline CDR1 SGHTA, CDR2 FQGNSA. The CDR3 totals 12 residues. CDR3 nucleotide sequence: TGTGCCAGCAGCTGGACAGGGGGCCCCCTCCACTTT. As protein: CASSWTGGPLHF.

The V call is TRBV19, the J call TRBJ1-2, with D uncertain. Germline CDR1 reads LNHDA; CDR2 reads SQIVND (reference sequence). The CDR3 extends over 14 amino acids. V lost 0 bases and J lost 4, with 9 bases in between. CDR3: CASSIDAGSYGYTF. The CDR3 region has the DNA TGTGCCAGTAGTATAGACGCGGGGTCCTATGGCTACACCTTC.

CDR3 residues: CASSRGDSSGNTIYF. The CDR3 nucleotides are TGTGCCAGCAGCAGAGGGGACAGCTCTGGAAACACCATATATTTT. J is TRBJ1-3 and V is TRBV9, with TRBD1 matching 7 bases. Germline V gives CDR1 SGDLS, CDR2 YYNGEE. V was clipped by 4 bases and J by 0 bases; unmatched bases: 4. The CDR3 is 15 residues long.

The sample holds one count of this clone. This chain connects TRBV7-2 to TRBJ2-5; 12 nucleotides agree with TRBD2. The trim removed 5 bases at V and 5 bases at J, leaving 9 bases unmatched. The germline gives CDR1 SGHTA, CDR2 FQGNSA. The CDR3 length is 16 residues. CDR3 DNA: TGTGCCAGCAGCCTCCGACTAGCGGGGGAGGGGGAGACCCAGTACTTC. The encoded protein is CASSLRLAGEGETQYF.

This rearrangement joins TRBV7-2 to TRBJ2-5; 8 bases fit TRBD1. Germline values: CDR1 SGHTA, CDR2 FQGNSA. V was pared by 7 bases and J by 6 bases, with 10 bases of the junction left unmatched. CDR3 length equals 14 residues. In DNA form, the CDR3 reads TGTGCCAGCACCGCAGGGGGCGCATTACAGACCCAGTACTTC. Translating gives CASTAGGALQTQYF.

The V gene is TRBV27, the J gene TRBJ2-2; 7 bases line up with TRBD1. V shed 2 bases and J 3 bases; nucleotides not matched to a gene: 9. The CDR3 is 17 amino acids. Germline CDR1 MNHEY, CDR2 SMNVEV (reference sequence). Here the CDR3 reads CASSLPRTGWDTGELFF. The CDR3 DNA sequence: TGTGCCAGCAGTTTACCCAGGACAGGTTGGGACACCGGGGAGCTGTTTTTT.

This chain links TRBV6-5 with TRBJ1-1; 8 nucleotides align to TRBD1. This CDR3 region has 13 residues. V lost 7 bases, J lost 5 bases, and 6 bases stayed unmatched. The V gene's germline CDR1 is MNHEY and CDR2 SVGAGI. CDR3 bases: TGTGCCAGCACCGGACAGGGTGGGACTGAAGCTTTCTTT. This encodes CASTGQGGTEAFF.

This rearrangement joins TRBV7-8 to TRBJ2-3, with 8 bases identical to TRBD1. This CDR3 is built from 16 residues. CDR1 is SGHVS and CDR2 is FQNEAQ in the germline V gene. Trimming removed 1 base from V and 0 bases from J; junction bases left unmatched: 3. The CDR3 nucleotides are TGTGCCAGCAGCTTAGTGAACAGGGGGAGCACAGATACGCAGTATTTT. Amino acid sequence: CASSLVNRGSTDTQYF.

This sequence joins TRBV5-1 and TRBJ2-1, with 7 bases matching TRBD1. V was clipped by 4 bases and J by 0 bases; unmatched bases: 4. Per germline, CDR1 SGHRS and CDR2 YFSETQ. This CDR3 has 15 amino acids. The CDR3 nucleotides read TGCGCCAGCAGCAACAGGGACAGCTCCTACAATGAGCAGTTCTTC. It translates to CASSNRDSSYNEQFF.

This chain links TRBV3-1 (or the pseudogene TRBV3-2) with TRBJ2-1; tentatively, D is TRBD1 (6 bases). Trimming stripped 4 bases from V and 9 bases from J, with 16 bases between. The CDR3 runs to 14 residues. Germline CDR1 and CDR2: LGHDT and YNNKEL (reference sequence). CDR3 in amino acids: CASSPATGYGEQFF. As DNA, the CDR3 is TGTGCCAGCAGCCCCGCCACAGGGTATGGTGAGCAGTTCTTC.

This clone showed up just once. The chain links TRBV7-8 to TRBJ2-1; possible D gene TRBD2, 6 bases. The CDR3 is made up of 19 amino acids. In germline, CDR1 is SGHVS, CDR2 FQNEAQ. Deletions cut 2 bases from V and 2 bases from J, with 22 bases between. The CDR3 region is CASSLSSFVAAGPYNEQFF. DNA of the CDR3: TGTGCCAGCAGCTTATCTTCGTTCGTCGCGGCGGGACCCTACAATGAGCAGTTCTTC.

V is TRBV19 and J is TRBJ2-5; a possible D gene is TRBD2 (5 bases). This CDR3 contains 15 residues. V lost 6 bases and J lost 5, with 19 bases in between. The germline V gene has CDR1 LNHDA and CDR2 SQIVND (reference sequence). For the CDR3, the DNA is TGTGCCAGTAGCCTACGGAGGAGCGAGTCGGAGACCCAGTACTTC. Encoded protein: CASSLRRSESETQYF.